The entry below describes one TCR beta chain. Stated treatment: oral pan-JAK inhibitor, 5-10 mg twice daily. Sequencing relied on a cDNA template that was reverse transcribed from extracted RNA. Produced via immunoSEQ multiplex PCR; TCRdb's table is partial and in-frame only. This sample has under 150,000 clones, with roughly 55% found just once. The data belong to a study of CD8+ T cells in alopecia areata. Per germline, CDR1 SNHLY and CDR2 FYNNEI. CDR3 length: 12 amino acids. V gave up 3 bases and J gave up 10 bases; unmatched junction bases: 5. The sample here was CD4+ T cells sorted from blood, taken at week 4, from a patient treated with tofacitinib. J is TRBJ1-1 and V is TRBV2, with 7 bases that match TRBD1. The receptor was isolated from a human donor with alopecia areata. In DNA form, the CDR3 reads TGTGCCAGCAGTGAGAGGGGGCTAGGAGCTTTCTTT. Protein product: CASSERGLGAFF.